This TCR beta chain was retrieved from a study of CD8+ T cells in alopecia areata. The CDR3 contains 16 residues. Looked up from germline, CDR1 is LGHNA and CDR2 is YNLKQL (reference sequence). V dropped 4 bases and J dropped 4; count of bases not matched to a gene: 6. A remark on this clone: Gene names refer to mouse genes. The read ends 4 residues shy of where the CDR3 ends; the end is completed using the germline J gene.

Markers including CD4, CD8alpha, NKG2D and NKG2ACE guided sorting of pooled cutaneous lymph node cells. Following RNA extraction, reverse transcription yielded cDNA that acted as the sequencing template. Libraries were prepared by immunoSEQ multiplex PCR; TCRdb keeps only in-frame clonotypes and omits some of them. The sample holds 250,000 or so clones, and no clone turns up only once. The J gene is TRBJ2-1, the V gene TRBV5, with TRBD2 matching 11 bases. Sequencing used CD4+ T cells sorted from a lymph node. The source of this sequence is a C3H/HeJ mouse with alopecia areata. MHC haplotype of the strain: H2-k. CDR3 in amino acids: CASSPTGGAGYAEQFF. CDR3 DNA, as far as it was read: TGTGCCAGCAGCCCAACTGGGGGGGCAGGATATGCT.